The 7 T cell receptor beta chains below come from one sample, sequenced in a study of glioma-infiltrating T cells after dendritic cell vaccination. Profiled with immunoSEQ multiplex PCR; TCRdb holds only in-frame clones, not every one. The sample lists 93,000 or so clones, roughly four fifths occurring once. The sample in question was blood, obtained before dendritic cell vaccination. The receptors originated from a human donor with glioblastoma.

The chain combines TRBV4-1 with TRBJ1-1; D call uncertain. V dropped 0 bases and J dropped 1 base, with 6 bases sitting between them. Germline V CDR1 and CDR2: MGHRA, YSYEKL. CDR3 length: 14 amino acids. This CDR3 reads CASSQDLENTEAFF. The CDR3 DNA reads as TGCGCCAGCAGCCAAGATTTAGAGAACACTGAAGCTTTCTTT.

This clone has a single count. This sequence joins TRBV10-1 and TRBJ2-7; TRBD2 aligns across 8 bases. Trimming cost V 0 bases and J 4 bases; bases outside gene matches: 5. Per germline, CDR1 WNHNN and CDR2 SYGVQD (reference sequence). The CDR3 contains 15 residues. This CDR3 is CASSESEAGAYEQYF. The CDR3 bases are TGCGCCAGCAGTGAGTCAGAAGCGGGGGCATACGAGCAGTACTTC.

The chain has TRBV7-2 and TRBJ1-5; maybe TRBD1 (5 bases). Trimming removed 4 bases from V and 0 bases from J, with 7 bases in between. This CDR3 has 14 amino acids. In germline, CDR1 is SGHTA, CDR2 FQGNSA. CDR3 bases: TGTGCCAGCAGCTCCAGGGCTAGCAATCAGCCCCAGCATTTT. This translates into CASSSRASNQPQHF.

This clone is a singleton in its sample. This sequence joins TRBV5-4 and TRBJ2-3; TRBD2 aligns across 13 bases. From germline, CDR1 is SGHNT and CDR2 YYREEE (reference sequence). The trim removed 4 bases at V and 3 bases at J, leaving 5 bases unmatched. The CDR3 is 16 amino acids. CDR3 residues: CASSGLTSGGTDTQYF. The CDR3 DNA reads TGTGCCAGCAGCGGACTGACTAGCGGGGGGACAGATACGCAGTATTTT.

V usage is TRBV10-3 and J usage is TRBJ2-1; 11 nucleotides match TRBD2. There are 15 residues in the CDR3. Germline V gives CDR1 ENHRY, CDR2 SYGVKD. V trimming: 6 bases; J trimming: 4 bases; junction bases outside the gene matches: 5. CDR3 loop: CAIRPGTSGYNEQFF. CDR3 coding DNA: TGTGCCATCAGACCGGGGACTAGCGGATACAATGAGCAGTTCTTC.

The chain's CDR3 is CASSLSAYEQYF. CDR3 DNA: TGCGCCAGCAGCTTATCCGCCTACGAGCAGTACTTC. The genes are TRBV5-1 and TRBJ2-5; no reliable D call. With the DNA end fitting TRBJ2-7 better, the J assignment may be wrong. Looked up from germline, CDR1 is SGHRS and CDR2 is YFSETQ. The CDR3 is 12 residues long.

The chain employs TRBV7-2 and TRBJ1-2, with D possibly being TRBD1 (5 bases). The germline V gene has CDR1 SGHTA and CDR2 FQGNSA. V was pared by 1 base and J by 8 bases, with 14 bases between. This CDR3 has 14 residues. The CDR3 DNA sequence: TGTGCCAGCAGCTTAGGGGTCCAGGGCATAGGCTACACCTTC. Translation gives CASSLGVQGIGYTF.